The source of this T cell receptor beta chain is a study of identifying expanded T cells in peripheral blood (dated by TCRdb to between 2018 and 2021). Regarding the study in general: Technical replicates were generated by sequencing separate aliquots of the same genomic DNA pool, and four replicates were compared pairwise. Overall study results and their limits: In all healthy donors, the variance in clone template counts between samples taken two weeks apart rose significantly as total template count increased. Both the number of clones called differentially abundant and the false-positive rate were significantly reduced by the beta-binomial model across all healthy-donor time intervals. The authors expected that over much longer intervals, such as months to years, biological variance in healthy repertoires might increase even further. About 1.2 differentially abundant clones were flagged by the binomial model between technical replicates, whereas about 16 and 19 were flagged over roughly two weeks and four weeks, respectively.

During the collection period, no infections or other immune events were recorded for the healthy donors. Time-dependent variance in a beta-binomial model of T-cell clone differential abundance was calibrated using healthy-donor blood repertoires as a training cohort. The training cohort comprised about ten healthy donors, 3 female and 7 male. The donors were between roughly 29 and 65 years old, with an average age of roughly 40 years. Whole blood from each healthy donor was obtained from a commercial supplier and was collected at three time points approximately 15 days apart. For immunosequencing, genomic DNA was extracted from unsorted whole blood. As for this clone: Its target antigen remains unknown. No base qualities exist here, and no much larger clone lies one base off it.

From its cysteine to its phenylalanine, the CDR3 spans 12 amino acids. Only the CDR3 region is kept as DNA, spanning 36 bases read in frame from base 1. From a lookup of the germline V gene (reference sequence), CDR1 and CDR2 are GTSNPN and SVGIG. The V end gives up 1 base and the J end 12 bases, leaving 5 bases in the junction not matched to a gene. The immunoSEQ Assay, which relies on bias-controlled multiplex PCR amplification of genomic DNA, was used to profile TCRbeta CDR3 regions. The authors processed their data as follows. To quantify the absolute abundance of each unique TCRbeta CDR3 region, the sequences were collapsed and filtered. Differential abundance was tested with a binomial (Fisher-equivalent) model and with a beta-binomial model adding time-dependent variance fitted from healthy donors. Clones with fewer than 5 combined templates were excluded, and clones with Benjamini-Hochberg FDR below 0.01 were called differentially abundant. In the beta-binomial model, variance was expressed as a function of the total template count across the two samples, in the form v = (b*log(k)+a)^2. TCRdb retrieved this table from immuneACCESS and kept in-frame rearrangements only. Not all clones are present; in checked studies, unresolved V genes account for under half, and no reason is known for the remainder. V and J calls and clone size are those listed in that table; D and trimming were worked out from the DNA. Present in this sample are tens of thousands of clones, approximately 88% of which were seen just once. The biggest ten clones account for approximately 5% of the sample.

The sequence was collected from a person aged 18 to 75 in good health. Here the chain combines TRBV30 and TRBJ2-7, with TRBD2 matching 11 junction bases. Input material: blood. The CDR3 region reads CAWSASSGRAYF. In nucleotide form, the sequence is TGTGCCTGGAGTGCAAGTAGCGGGAGGGCGTACTTC. The CDR3 plus the reference TRBV30 and TRBJ2-7 genes for the other parts give the full variable domain: SQTIHQWPATLVQPVGSPLSLECTVEGTSNPNLYWYRQAAGRGLQLLFYSVGIGQISSEVPQNLSASRPQDRQFILSSKKLLLSDSGFYLCAWSASSGRAYFGPGTRLTVT.